The 9 T cell receptor beta chains given below trace back to one sample, sequenced in a study of shared clonotypes between healthy human individuals. The repertoire was sequenced with immunoSEQ multiplex PCR; TCRdb's copy has only in-frame clones and lacks some. This sample has some 500,000 clones, with around 96% found just once. The material sequenced was naive CD4+ T cells sorted from blood. Noted subset: CD45RA+ positively selected. Receptor source: a woman aged 25-40 years in good health.

The chain uses TRBV2 and TRBJ1-4, with TRBD1 matching over 9 bases. The CDR3 spans 15 residues. J gave up 5 bases and V 1 base, and 2 bases lay outside the gene matches. The germline V gene has CDR1 SNHLY and CDR2 FYNNEI. The CDR3 region is CASSEEGTGNEKLFF. The DNA for the CDR3 is TGTGCCAGCAGTGAAGAAGGGACAGGGAATGAAAAACTGTTTTTT.

In DNA form, the CDR3 reads TGTGCCAGCACGAAGCAGGGTTGGGAGACCCAGTACTTC. It is translated as CASTKQGWETQYF. The chain combines TRBV7-9 with TRBJ2-5, with a tentative D call TRBD1 (5 bases). This CDR3 is 13 amino acids long. Trimming stripped 7 bases from V and 5 bases from J, with 14 bases between. Germline CDR1 SEHNR, CDR2 FQNEAQ (reference sequence).

The gene calls are TRBV19 and TRBJ2-7, with 10 positions matching TRBD1. The CDR3 is 15 residues long. Germline V gene sequence: CDR1 LNHDA, CDR2 SQIVND (reference sequence). V shed 5 bases, J shed 6 bases, and the junction held 10 bases outside the gene matches. The CDR3 DNA reads TGTGCCAGTAGTCCCCCCGGGACAGGGGAAAGCGAGCAGTACTTC. It codes for CASSPPGTGESEQYF.

The chain couples TRBV6-6 to TRBJ2-7; 8 nucleotides agree with TRBD1. Germline-derived CDR1 and CDR2 are MNHNY and SVGAGI (reference sequence). The CDR3 is made up of 14 amino acids. With 4 bases clipped from V and 6 bases from J, the junction kept 8 bases outside the gene matches. The DNA of the CDR3 is TGTGCCAGCAGTTCCGCGGACAGGGCCCGCGAGCAGTACTTC. Its protein product is CASSSADRAREQYF.

The gene calls are TRBV27 and TRBJ2-1; D might be TRBD2 (6 bases). Germline CDR1 and CDR2: MNHEY and SMNVEV (reference sequence). The CDR3 contains 13 residues. Trimming shortened V by 3 bases and J by 12 bases, and 15 bases separated the two germline ends. CDR3 region: CASSFSGLRRQFF. CDR3 nucleotide sequence: TGTGCCAGCAGTTTTAGCGGACTTCGGCGGCAGTTCTTC.

V is TRBV2 and J is TRBJ1-5, with D uncertain. The CDR3 contains 12 residues. V was shortened by 3 bases and J by 2 bases, with 2 bases between the two germline ends. The germline gives CDR1 SNHLY, CDR2 FYNNEI. The CDR3 DNA reads TGTGCCAGCAGTGAGGGCAATCAGCCCCAGCATTTT. This encodes CASSEGNQPQHF.

This clone was seen just once. The gene calls are TRBV18 and TRBJ2-1; 7 nucleotides align to TRBD1. Trimming took 0 bases from V and 5 from J; bases not matched to a gene: 7. CDR1 and CDR2 (germline): KGHSH, LQKENI. The CDR3 consists of 16 residues. DNA for the CDR3: TGTGCCAGCTCACCACCGGGACAGAACCTTAACAATGAGCAGTTCTTC. Protein: CASSPPGQNLNNEQFF.

The CDR3 bases are TGTGCCAGCAGTTACGACCTACTAGGGAGAACCTACGAGCAGTACTTC. This codes for CASSYDLLGRTYEQYF. V usage is TRBV6-6 and J usage is TRBJ2-7, with D perhaps matching TRBD2 (5 bases). This CDR3 spans 16 amino acids. Trimming removed 2 bases from V and 2 bases from J, with 16 bases in between. CDR1 MNHNY and CDR2 SVGAGI come from the germline V gene (reference sequence).

The gene calls are TRBV5-1 and TRBJ1-2; 7 nucleotides line up with TRBD1. Germline loops: CDR1 SGHRS, CDR2 YFSETQ. The CDR3 extends over 13 amino acids. V shed 7 bases and J 0 bases; nucleotides not matched to a gene: 3. The chain's CDR3 is CASGDSPNYGYTF. In DNA form, the CDR3 reads TGCGCCAGCGGGGACAGTCCTAACTATGGCTACACCTTC.